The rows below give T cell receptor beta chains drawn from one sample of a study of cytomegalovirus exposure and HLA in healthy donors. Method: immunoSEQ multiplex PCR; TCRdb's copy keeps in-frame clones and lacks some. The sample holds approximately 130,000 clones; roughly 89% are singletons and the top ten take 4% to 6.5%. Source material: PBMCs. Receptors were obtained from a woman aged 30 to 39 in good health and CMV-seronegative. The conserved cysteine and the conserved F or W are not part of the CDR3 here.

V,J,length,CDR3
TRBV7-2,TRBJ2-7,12,ASSEGLAAYEQY
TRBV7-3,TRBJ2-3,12,ASSSRQGTDTQY
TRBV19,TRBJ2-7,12,ASSIEGQSYEQY
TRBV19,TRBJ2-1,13,ASSITAGGANEQF
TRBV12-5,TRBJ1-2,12,ASGLEQGRYGYT
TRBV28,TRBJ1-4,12,ASSTGGSNEKLF
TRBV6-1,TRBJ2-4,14,ASSDDFALAKNIQY
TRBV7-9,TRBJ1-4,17,ASSGRRIGERWTNEKLF
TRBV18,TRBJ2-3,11,ASSPPSTDTQY
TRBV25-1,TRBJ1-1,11,ASSPGQLAEAF
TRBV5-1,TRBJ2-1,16,ASSPTPGGTSGKVEQF
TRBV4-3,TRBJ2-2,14,ASSQGAGAFTGELF
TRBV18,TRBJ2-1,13,ASSGGRGSYNEQF
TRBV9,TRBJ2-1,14,ASSLRGDASYNEQF
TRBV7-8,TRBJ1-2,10,ASSSDFYGYT
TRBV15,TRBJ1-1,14,ATSRAIGTVETEAF
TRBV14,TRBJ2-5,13,ASSRWTSAEETQY
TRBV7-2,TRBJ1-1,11,ASSATVNTEAF
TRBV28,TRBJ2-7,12,ASSLSRGSGEQY
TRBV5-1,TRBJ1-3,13,ASSLGTGSGNTIY
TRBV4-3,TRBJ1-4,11,ASSQEGSEKLF
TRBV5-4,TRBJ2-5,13,ASSLRLAGQETQY
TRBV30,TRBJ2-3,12,AWSVGALAGEQY